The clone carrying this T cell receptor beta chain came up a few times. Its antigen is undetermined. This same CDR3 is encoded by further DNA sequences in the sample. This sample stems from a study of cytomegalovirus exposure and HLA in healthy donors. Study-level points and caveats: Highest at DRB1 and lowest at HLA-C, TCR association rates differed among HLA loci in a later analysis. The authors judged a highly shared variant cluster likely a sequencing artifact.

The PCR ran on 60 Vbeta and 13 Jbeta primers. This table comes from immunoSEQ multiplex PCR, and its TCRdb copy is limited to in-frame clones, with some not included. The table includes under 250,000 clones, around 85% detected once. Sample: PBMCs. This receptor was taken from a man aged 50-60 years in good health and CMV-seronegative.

The CDR3 region is CASSSFTDTQYF. CDR3 DNA: TGTGCCAGCAGCTCGTTCACAGATACGCAGTATTTT. The chain combines TRBV7-2 with TRBJ2-3, with unresolved D. Per germline, CDR1 SGHTA and CDR2 FQGNSA. V was pared by 4 bases and J by 2 bases, with 4 bases between. The CDR3 covers 12 residues. Full variable domain (remainder filled in from reference TRBV7-2 and TRBJ2-3): GAGVSQSPSNKVTEKGKDVELRCDPISGHTALYWYRQSLGQGLEFLIYFQGNSAPDKSGLPSDRFSAERTGGSVSTLTIQRTQQEDSAVYLCASSSFTDTQYFGPGTRLTVL.